The 29 T cell receptor beta chains below come from one sample, sequenced in a study of neurological immune-mediated disorders. The time point: longitudinal time-point 2. Each CDR3 protein is one row after TCRdb ran MiXCR on the 5' RACE reads. The repertoire has some 87,000 distinct CDR3 sequences, approximately 5.8% of them found once; the top ten carry roughly 7.9%. The sequenced sample was PBMCs. The receptor source for this set is a woman aged 60 to 75 with multiple sclerosis.

This clonotype was recorded many times. V and J are TRBV20-1 and TRBJ2-3; D tentatively reads TRBD1 or TRBD2 (5 bases each). Trimming left V 5 bases short and J 0 bases short, with 18 bases between. There are 16 residues in the CDR3. Germline V gene lookup returns CDR1 DFQATT and CDR2 SNEGSKA (reference sequence). DNA of the CDR3: TGCAGTGCTCTGAGGGGTTTTTCCACGAGCACAGATACGCAGTATTTT. Its protein product is CSALRGFSTSTDTQYF.

This clonotype has ten or more counts. The chain has TRBV3-1 and TRBJ2-7; a possible D gene is TRBD2 (5 bases). Trimming took off 1 base at V and 4 bases at J, with 14 bases between the two ends. Germline CDR1 is LGHDT and CDR2 is YNNKEL (reference sequence). The length of the CDR3 is 15 residues. CDR3 DNA: TGTGCCAGCAGCCAAGTAGGGAGCTCTCTGTACGAGCAGTACTTC. Encoded protein: CASSQVGSSLYEQYF.

Many counts were recorded for this clonotype. The genes are TRBV9 and TRBJ1-2; 7 bases agree with TRBD1. The CDR3 length is 15 residues. V was pared by 0 bases and J by 3 bases, with 5 bases of the junction left unmatched. Germline CDR1 and CDR2: SGDLS and YYNGEE. The CDR3 DNA reads TGTGCCAGCAGCGTAGAAGGGGGCTGGGACTATGGCTACACCTTC. Its translation: CASSVEGGWDYGYTF.

In this sample, this clonotype turned up many times. The CDR3 coding sequence is TGTGCCAGCAGTTTTTTGGTGACCGGGGAGCTGTTTTTT. Translated, it gives CASSFLVTGELFF. The chain has TRBV12-3 or TRBV12-4 and TRBJ2-2; D gene unclear. The CDR3 length is 13 residues. The V and J ends lost 3 bases and 5 bases respectively, with 7 bases between them.

This clonotype was counted ten times or more. Germline is not matched at one junction end, which may reflect a read error. The rearrangement uses TRBV29-1 and TRBJ1-1, with D hard to call. Germline CDR1 is SQVTM and CDR2 is ANQGSEA. This CDR3 has 11 amino acids. The CDR3 reads CSPGRNSEAFF. CDR3 bases: TGCAGCCCGGGGAGGAACTCTGAAGCTTTCTTT.

This clonotype was recorded at least ten times. V gene TRBV4-1 combines with J gene TRBJ2-7; weak D call: TRBD1 (6 bases). With 0 bases removed from V and 0 bases from J, the gap between germline ends came to 12 bases. Germline CDR1 reads MGHRA; CDR2 reads YSYEKL. The CDR3 is 16 amino acids. The CDR3 DNA reads TGCGCCAGCAGCCAAGATAGAGGACAGAGCTCCTACGAGCAGTACTTC. Amino acids: CASSQDRGQSSYEQYF.

This clonotype was seen at least ten times. The rearrangement links TRBV5-5 to TRBJ2-7; 10 bases map to TRBD1. This CDR3 is 17 amino acids long. With 4 bases clipped from V and 3 bases from J, the junction kept 13 bases outside the gene matches. The germline CDR1 and CDR2 sequences are SGHKS and YYEKEE (reference sequence). The CDR3 loop is CASSPGQGGAFLYEQYF. The CDR3, as DNA: TGTGCCAGCAGCCCTGGACAGGGGGGGGCCTTTCTCTACGAGCAGTACTTC.

This clonotype was recorded at least ten times. The chain employs TRBV7-9 and TRBJ1-5; TRBD1 aligns across 8 bases. The length of the CDR3 is 15 residues. Trimming removed 5 bases from V and 0 bases from J; junction bases left unmatched: 3. CDR1 is SEHNR, CDR2 FQNEAQ, per germline (reference sequence). CDR3 in DNA: TGTGCCAGCAGCCAGGACAGGGATAGCAATCAGCCCCAGCATTTT. It is translated as CASSQDRDSNQPQHF.

This clonotype was counted at least ten times. This rearrangement joins TRBV20-1 to TRBJ1-6; TRBD1 matches at 8 bases. This CDR3 spans 14 amino acids. Germline V gives CDR1 DFQATT, CDR2 SNEGSKA (reference sequence). Trimming took 1 base from V and 6 from J; bases not matched to a gene: 2. This CDR3 is CSARGGQGNSPLHF. The CDR3 DNA reads as TGCAGTGCTAGAGGTGGACAGGGTAATTCACCCCTCCACTTT.

This clonotype came up many times. The CDR3 loop is CASSLTDQAKNIQYF. Written as DNA, the CDR3 is TGTGCCAGCAGTTTAACTGACCAAGCCAAAAACATTCAGTACTTC. The genes are TRBV28 and TRBJ2-4; no clear D. Germline-derived CDR1 and CDR2 are MDHEN and SYDVKM. The CDR3 consists of 15 residues. V was cut by 2 bases and J by 0 bases, with 8 bases left in between.

This clonotype was recorded many times. In nucleotides, the CDR3 is TGTGCCAGCAGTATGACAGGGGTGGACACCGGGGAGCTGTTTTTT. Amino acid sequence: CASSMTGVDTGELFF. The gene calls are TRBV6-2 or TRBV6-3 and TRBJ2-2, with 8 bases fitting TRBD1. Germline V CDR1 and CDR2: MNHEY, SVGEGT. The V gene end was trimmed by 5 bases and the J gene end by 3 bases; junction bases not matched to a gene: 5. The CDR3 is 15 residues long.

This clonotype was seen ten or more times. The chain uses TRBV20-1 and TRBJ1-2; D remains ambiguous. From germline, CDR1 is DFQATT and CDR2 SNEGSKA (reference sequence). CDR3 size: 13 residues. The germline V and J ends were trimmed by 2 bases and 0 bases, with 7 bases remaining between them. The CDR3 DNA reads as TGCAGTGCTAGATCCGGGTCTAACTATGGCTACACCTTC. Translated, it gives CSARSGSNYGYTF.

There are many counts of this clonotype. The chain employs TRBV10-3 and TRBJ2-7; D remains ambiguous. This CDR3 region has 12 residues. CDR1 and CDR2 from the germline V gene are ENHRY and SYGVKD. V shed 0 bases and J shed 1 base, with 1 base lying between them. The DNA of the CDR3 is TGTGCCATCAGTGAGTCGTCCTACGAGCAGTACTTC. Protein product: CAISESSYEQYF.

As regards this clonotype: This could be a read error, since a much larger clone is one nucleotide away. J is TRBJ2-7 and V is TRBV5-1, with D tentatively TRBD2 (5 bases). The end of the DNA aligns better with TRBJ2-1, so the J call may be wrong. In germline, CDR1 is SGHRS, CDR2 YFSETQ. The CDR3 has 14 amino acids. In DNA form, the CDR3 reads TGCGCCAGCAGCTTGGGGCGGGTGGACGATGAGCAGTTCTTC. Translating it yields CASSLGRVDDEQFF.

This clonotype occurred a few times. The CDR3: CASVRTGGGNEQFF. CDR3 DNA: TGTGCCAGCGTTAGAACGGGGGGGGGAAATGAGCAGTTCTTC. This chain connects TRBV6-1 to TRBJ2-1, with 8 bases aligning to TRBD2. Per germline, CDR1 MNHNS and CDR2 SASEGT. The J segment lost 7 bases and the V segment lost 8 bases, leaving 10 bases of the junction unmatched. This CDR3 region has 14 residues.

The J gene is TRBJ1-6, the V gene TRBV29-1; TRBD1 aligns across 7 bases. J lost 7 bases, V lost 2 bases, and 2 bases had no gene match. The germline V gene has CDR1 SQVTM and CDR2 ANQGSEA. This CDR3 is built from 13 residues. The CDR3 sequence is CSVETGVNSPLHF. The CDR3 coding sequence is TGCAGCGTTGAAACAGGGGTCAATTCACCCCTCCACTTT.

There are many counts of this clonotype. The chain joins TRBV5-6 to TRBJ2-3; D may be TRBD2 (6 bases). From germline, CDR1 is SGHDT and CDR2 YYEEEE. The CDR3 length is 14 residues. Trimming left V 1 base short and J 2 bases short, with 8 bases between. This CDR3 is CASSLRGYTDTQYF. The DNA for the CDR3 is TGTGCCAGCAGCTTGCGGGGGTACACAGATACGCAGTATTTT.

This clonotype has just a few counts. The chain is built from TRBV5-1 and TRBJ2-7, with 7 bases lining up with TRBD1. Germline-derived CDR1 and CDR2 are SGHRS and YFSETQ. The junction had 7 bases not matched to a gene; V was cut back by 4 bases and J by 6 bases. The CDR3 contains 13 residues. This CDR3 reads CASSGGQPGEQYF. The CDR3 nucleotides are TGCGCCAGCAGCGGGGGACAGCCAGGCGAGCAGTACTTC.

This clonotype has ten or more counts. The chain is built from TRBV20-1 and TRBJ1-1; no reliable D call. CDR3 length: 13 residues. In germline, CDR1 is DFQATT, CDR2 SNEGSKA (reference sequence). V was clipped by 2 bases and J by 1 base, with 8 bases between them. CDR3: CSARKGRNTEAFF. In nucleotides, the CDR3 is TGCAGTGCTAGAAAGGGTAGGAACACTGAAGCTTTCTTT.

In its sample, this clonotype was seen many times. The rearrangement joins TRBV15 to TRBJ1-3, with D perhaps TRBD1 (5 bases). CDR1 is LNHNV and CDR2 is YYDKDF in the germline V gene (reference sequence). The CDR3 covers 15 residues. The V end was cut by 0 bases, the J end by 4 bases, with 10 bases between. The DNA of the CDR3 is TGTGCCACCAGCAGAGATCCAGGGAGGGGAAACACCATATATTTT. Translation gives CATSRDPGRGNTIYF. Using reference TRBV15 and TRBJ1-3 for the parts outside the CDR3, the full variable domain is DAMVIQNPRYQVTQFGKPVTLSCSQTLNHNVMYWYQQKSSQAPKLLFHYYDKDFNNEADTPDNFQSRRPNTSFCFLDIRSPGLGDTAMYLCATSRDPGRGNTIYFGEGSWLTVV.

This clonotype was seen ten or more times. The gene calls are TRBV7-6 and TRBJ2-3; D is ambiguous. Trimming stripped 4 bases from V and 5 bases from J, with 7 bases between. From germline, CDR1 is SGHVS and CDR2 FNYEAQ. The CDR3 covers 12 residues. CDR3 region: CASSSRGDTQYF. CDR3 coding DNA: TGTGCCAGCAGCTCGCGTGGAGATACGCAGTATTTT. The full variable domain, in which reference TRBV7-6 and TRBJ2-3 provide the parts outside the CDR3, is GAGVSQSPRYKVTKRGQDVALRCDPISGHVSLYWYRQALGQGPEFLTYFNYEAQQDKSGLPNDRFSAERPEGSISTLTIQRTEQRDSAMYRCASSSRGDTQYFGPGTRLTVL.

This clonotype was found many times. V is TRBV10-3 and J is TRBJ2-7, with TRBD1 as a possible D gene (6 bases). Trimming stripped 3 bases from V and 5 bases from J, with 20 bases between. There are 16 residues in the CDR3. Germline CDR1 is ENHRY and CDR2 is SYGVKD. The CDR3, as DNA: TGTGCCATCAGTGACCCGATCAGGGGCCGAGGAAACGAGCAGTACTTC. It is translated as CAISDPIRGRGNEQYF.

The table lists this clonotype with many counts. The chain couples TRBV27 to TRBJ1-2; D is undetermined. V shed 8 bases and J shed 8 bases, with 24 bases lying between them. The CDR3 is 15 amino acids. Per germline, CDR1 MNHEY and CDR2 SMNVEV (reference sequence). This chain's CDR3 is CASAISSLYTWGYTF. As DNA, the CDR3 is TGTGCCAGCGCGATAAGTTCCCTCTACACGTGGGGCTACACCTTC.

This clonotype was recorded at least ten times. The V and J genes are TRBV20-1 and TRBJ1-5, with a possible D match to TRBD1 (6 bases). This CDR3 has 15 residues. Germline-derived CDR1 and CDR2 are DFQATT and SNEGSKA (reference sequence). The V gene lost 6 bases and the J gene lost 1 base, with 16 bases spanning the gap. CDR3 in amino acids: CSALPGHQSNQPQHF. DNA for the CDR3: TGCAGTGCCCTCCCGGGACACCAAAGCAATCAGCCCCAGCATTTT.

There are many counts of this clonotype. CDR3 in amino acids: CSAPGQGIYGYTF. The CDR3 DNA follows: TGCAGTGCTCCAGGACAGGGGATTTATGGCTACACCTTC. J is TRBJ1-2 and V is TRBV20-1, with 9 nucleotides matching TRBD1. Per the germline V gene, CDR1 is DFQATT and CDR2 is SNEGSKA (reference sequence). This CDR3 has 13 residues. Germline trimming cut 5 bases from V and 5 bases from J; bases unmatched to any gene: 6.

This clonotype was counted between two and nine times. The rearrangement joins TRBV6-5 to TRBJ2-1; TRBD1 matches 7 bases. This CDR3 region has 15 residues. V gave up 5 bases and J gave up 6 bases; unmatched junction bases: 10. Germline CDR1 is MNHEY and CDR2 is SVGAGI. The DNA of the CDR3 is TGTGCCAGCAGTGACAGGGTGGTAAGGGTCAATGAGCAGTTCTTC. Amino acid sequence: CASSDRVVRVNEQFF.

This clonotype was counted many times. The chain carries TRBV5-1 and TRBJ2-1; perhaps TRBD2 as D (6 bases). CDR1 is SGHRS, CDR2 YFSETQ, per germline. V lost 1 base, J lost 0 bases, and 8 bases lay in between. The CDR3 is made up of 15 amino acids. CDR3 residues: CASSLPSDSYNEQFF. CDR3 bases: TGCGCCAGCAGCTTGCCTAGCGACTCCTACAATGAGCAGTTCTTC. The full variable domain, its missing parts supplied by reference TRBV5-1 and TRBJ2-1, is KAGVTQTPRYLIKTRGQQVTLSCSPISGHRSVSWYQQTPGQGLQFLFEYFSETQRNKGNFPGRFSGRQFSNSRSEMNVSTLELGDSALYLCASSLPSDSYNEQFFGPGTRLTVL.

This clonotype occurred many times. The rearrangement links TRBV9 to TRBJ1-3; D not resolved. CDR1 and CDR2 from the germline V gene are SGDLS and YYNGEE. The CDR3 consists of 14 residues. V was clipped by 0 bases and J by 0 bases, with 4 bases between them. The CDR3 DNA is TGTGCCAGCAGCGTAGACCACTCTGGAAACACCATATATTTT. Translating gives CASSVDHSGNTIYF.

This clonotype was counted many times. CDR3 sequence (DNA): TGTGCCAGCAGAATGCGGACAGGACCCTACGAGCAGTACTTC. This translates into CASRMRTGPYEQYF. The V gene is TRBV7-9, the J gene TRBJ2-7, with 7 bases that match TRBD1. The CDR3 consists of 14 residues. The J segment lost 2 bases and the V segment lost 6 bases, leaving 7 bases of the junction unmatched. In germline, CDR1 is SEHNR, CDR2 FQNEAQ (reference sequence). The full variable domain, in which reference TRBV7-9 and TRBJ2-7 provide the parts outside the CDR3, is DTGVSQNPRHKITKRGQNVTFRCDPISEHNRLYWYRQTLGQGPEFLTYFQNEAQLEKSRLLSDRFSAERPKGSFSTLEIQRTEQGDSAMYLCASRMRTGPYEQYFGPGTRLTVT.